This T cell receptor beta chain came from a study of control samples from healthy donors and cancer patients. Germline assignment: CDR1 MNHEY and CDR2 SVGAGI. Germline trimming cut 6 bases from V and 7 bases from J; bases unmatched to any gene: 9. This CDR3 has 15 amino acids. TCRdb keeps only in-frame clones here, not all; method: immunoSEQ multiplex PCR. The data hold approximately 58,000 clones, with over 75% observed a single time. The chain has TRBV6-5 and TRBJ1-1; 12 bases are a match to TRBD1. This TCR derives from a woman in her sixties with lung cancer. The sample consisted of PBMCs. CDR3 bases: TGTGCCAGCAGCCGGGGACAGGGGGCGGGGGTTGAAGCTTTCTTT. Protein sequence: CASSRGQGAGVEAFF.